The 25 T cell receptor beta chains listed next were all sequenced from one sample in a study of blood T cells in healthy people across ages. The authors ran a second PCR of 7 to 11 cycles using a sample-barcoded 5' primer and a J-beta primer mix. In TCRdb, the 5' RACE reads were re-called with MiXCR into one record per CDR3 protein. The data show hundreds of thousands of distinct CDR3 sequences, with around two fifths seen just once and approximately 29% held by the top ten. Specimen: blood. All receptors derive from an older man in good health.

The V gene is TRBV5-1, the J gene TRBJ2-7; 9 bases are shared with TRBD1. The trim removed 7 bases at V and 0 bases at J, leaving 5 bases unmatched. The germline V gene has CDR1 SGHRS and CDR2 YFSETQ. The CDR3 extends over 14 amino acids. CDR3 sequence: CASGKTGGSYEQYF. The CDR3 region has the DNA TGCGCCAGCGGAAAGACAGGGGGCTCCTACGAGCAGTACTTC.

On this clonotype: A much larger clone lies a single base off, so this may be a read error. V and J are TRBV5-1 and TRBJ2-7; D unclear. Between the trimmed V and J ends, which lost 7 bases and 5 bases, there was a span of 13 bases. The V gene's germline CDR1 is SGHRS and CDR2 YFSETQ. The CDR3 totals 12 residues. CDR3 DNA: TGCGCCAGCGGCCGCCTGGCGGACGAGCAGTACTTC. Translated: CASGRLADEQYF.

This clonotype has just a few counts. A single base separates this from a much larger clone, so it may be a read error. The chain has TRBV3-1 and TRBJ2-7; D remains unclear. Germline V gene lookup returns CDR1 LGHDT and CDR2 YNNKEL (reference sequence). V was trimmed by 0 bases and J by 7 bases, leaving 19 bases between them. This CDR3 is built from 16 residues. The CDR3 sequence: CASSQDRRSSYNEQYF. As DNA, the CDR3 is TGTGCCAGCAGCCAAGATCGGCGGTCGTCCTACAATGAGCAGTACTTC.

The chain has TRBV7-6 and TRBJ1-4; TRBD1 matches at 7 bases. Trimming cost V 5 bases and J 3 bases; bases outside gene matches: 6. The CDR3 is 15 amino acids. Germline lookup yields CDR1 SGHVS and CDR2 FNYEAQ. The CDR3 DNA reads TGTGCCAGCAGCCGTCAGGGGGGTGCTAATGAAAAACTGTTTTTT. This gives the protein CASSRQGGANEKLFF.

This chain's CDR3 is CASSVRDRADYGYTF. DNA of the CDR3: TGTGCCAGCTCAGTACGGGACAGGGCGGACTATGGCTACACCTTC. The chain has TRBV18 and TRBJ1-2; 9 bases line up with TRBD1. V was clipped by 5 bases and J by 3 bases; unmatched bases: 7. Germline CDR1 KGHSH, CDR2 LQKENI. The CDR3 totals 15 residues.

The chain recombines TRBV3-1 with TRBJ2-7, with D perhaps TRBD1 or TRBD2 (6 bases each). CDR1 is LGHDT, CDR2 YNNKEL, per germline (reference sequence). The V and J ends lost 3 bases and 3 bases respectively, with 12 bases between them. The CDR3 has 14 residues. CDR3 sequence reads: CASSQRRGIYEQYF. CDR3 nucleotides: TGTGCCAGCAGCCAGCGGAGGGGGATCTACGAGCAGTACTTC.

As regards this clonotype: One junction end disagrees with the germline gene, perhaps due to a read error. This chain connects TRBV29-1 to TRBJ2-1; D may be TRBD1 or TRBD2 (5 bases each). This CDR3 spans 14 amino acids. CDR1 and CDR2 from the germline V gene are SQVTM and ANQGSEA. CDR3 sequence reads: CSVESDHRGNGQFF. The CDR3 DNA sequence: TGCAGCGTTGAATCGGACCACCGGGGCAATGGGCAGTTCTTC.

A single count supports this clonotype. A junction boundary mismatches the germline segment, possibly from a read error. The CDR3 DNA sequence: TGTGCCAGCAGCAACAGCGGGGGGTTCCAAGAGACCGAGTACTTC. It is translated as CASSNSGGFQETEYF. The V and J genes are TRBV7-2 and TRBJ2-5, with 9 bases fitting TRBD2. This CDR3 comprises 15 residues. The germline V gene has CDR1 SGHTA and CDR2 FQGNSA.

This clonotype was counted ten times or more. The rearrangement uses TRBV20-1 and TRBJ2-4; a weak D match, TRBD2 (6 bases). The CDR3 has 15 amino acids. Trimming left V 5 bases short and J 1 base short, with 15 bases between. Looked up from germline, CDR1 is DFQATT and CDR2 is SNEGSKA (reference sequence). CDR3 amino acids: CSAWSRGIAKNIQYF. CDR3 sequence (DNA): TGCAGTGCTTGGTCGCGGGGTATTGCCAAAAACATTCAGTACTTC.

The chain has TRBV4-2 and TRBJ1-2; D perhaps matches TRBD1 (6 bases). CDR3 size: 13 residues. V was shortened by 4 bases and J by 6 bases, with 12 bases between the two germline ends. From germline, CDR1 is LGHNA and CDR2 YNFKEQ. CDR3 amino acids: CASSRDKGDGYTF. DNA for the CDR3: TGTGCCAGCAGCCGAGATAAGGGGGATGGCTACACCTTC.

The table lists this clonotype with a few counts. This chain connects TRBV5-4 to TRBJ1-1; TRBD1 aligns across 9 bases. There are 16 residues in the CDR3. Germline V lookup: CDR1 SGHNT, CDR2 YYREEE (reference sequence). The V and J ends lost 2 bases and 4 bases, in that order; junction bases with no gene match: 9. CDR3 coding DNA: TGTGCCAGCAGCTTACCGTCCGGGACAGGGAGCACTGAAGCTTTCTTT. Translated, it gives CASSLPSGTGSTEAFF.

The chain couples TRBV7-3 to TRBJ1-1, with D hard to call. Germline assignment: CDR1 SGHTA and CDR2 FQGTGA. There are 13 residues in the CDR3. Deletions cut 5 bases from V and 0 bases from J, with 7 bases between. For the CDR3, the DNA is TGTGCCAGCAGCGCCTTCATGAACACTGAAGCTTTCTTT. Translation gives CASSAFMNTEAFF. The whole variable domain, remainder taken from reference TRBV7-3 and TRBJ1-1, is GAGVSQTPSNKVTEKGKYVELRCDPISGHTALYWYRQSLGQGPEFLIYFQGTGAADDSGLPNDRFFAVRPEGSVSTLKIQRTERGDSAVYLCASSAFMNTEAFFGQGTRLTVV.

This clonotype was seen at least ten times. This rearrangement joins TRBV6-1 to TRBJ2-1, with 9 bases matching TRBD1. CDR3 length: 14 amino acids. Germline lookup yields CDR1 MNHNS and CDR2 SASEGT. With V trimmed by 6 bases and J by 0 bases, 0 bases remained unmatched. The CDR3 spells CASRGQGSYNEQFF. CDR3 coding DNA: TGTGCCAGCAGGGGACAGGGCTCCTACAATGAGCAGTTCTTC.

The chain uses TRBV6-1 and TRBJ1-1, with D possibly being TRBD1 (6 bases). Trimming took 3 bases from V and 11 from J, leaving 16 bases between them. From germline, CDR1 is MNHNS and CDR2 SASEGT. There are 13 residues in the CDR3. The chain's CDR3 is CASSDGQLKAAFF. In DNA, the CDR3 is TGTGCCAGCAGTGATGGACAGTTGAAAGCTGCTTTCTTT.

This clonotype was counted only a few times. The rearrangement links TRBV7-2 to TRBJ2-3, with TRBD1 identical over 7 bases. Losses at the gene ends were 5 bases for V and 6 bases for J; bases not matched to a gene: 14. CDR1 and CDR2 (germline): SGHTA, FQGNSA. There are 16 residues in the CDR3. CDR3 sequence: CASSDSTGTTGDTQYF. The CDR3 DNA sequence: TGTGCCAGCAGCGATTCGACAGGGACCACAGGGGATACGCAGTATTTT.

The chain has TRBV27 and TRBJ2-7, with 7 bases matching TRBD1. This CDR3 has 13 amino acids. J lost 6 bases, V lost 3 bases, and 5 bases had no gene match. Germline values: CDR1 MNHEY, CDR2 SMNVEV (reference sequence). The CDR3 DNA reads as TGTGCCAGCAGTTTGGCAGGGGGTAGCGAGCAGTACTTC. This gives the protein CASSLAGGSEQYF.

The chain employs TRBV12-3 or TRBV12-4 and TRBJ1-2; D is perhaps TRBD1 (5 bases). CDR3 length equals 14 residues. Trimming took 4 bases from V and 6 from J, leaving 15 bases between them. The CDR3 nucleotides are TGTGCCAGCAGTTGGGACTCGGGGGGGGATGGCTACACCTTC. Its protein is CASSWDSGGDGYTF.

This clonotype came up many times. This sequence joins TRBV20-1 and TRBJ2-5; TRBD2 agrees at 8 bases. V gave up 3 bases and J gave up 5 bases; unmatched junction bases: 8. Germline V gene data show CDR1 as DFQATT and CDR2 as SNEGSKA (reference sequence). This CDR3 spans 14 amino acids. The CDR3 is CSASGRARDETQYF. The CDR3 bases are TGCAGTGCTAGCGGGAGGGCCAGGGACGAGACCCAGTACTTC.

The CDR3 protein is CAIQAASTDTQYF. CDR3 DNA: TGTGCCATCCAGGCGGCGAGCACAGATACGCAGTATTTT. This sequence joins TRBV10-3 and TRBJ2-3; D is uncertain. The CDR3 has 13 amino acids. The germline CDR1 and CDR2 sequences are ENHRY and SYGVKD. V lost 8 bases and J lost 0, with 9 bases in between.

The chain recombines TRBV18 with TRBJ1-4; no firm D call. V was clipped by 6 bases and J by 5 bases, with 7 bases between them. Germline lookup yields CDR1 KGHSH and CDR2 LQKENI. The CDR3 is made up of 12 amino acids. The CDR3 sequence is CASSLKNEKLFF. For the CDR3, the DNA is TGTGCCAGCTCGCTCAAGAATGAAAAACTGTTTTTT.

This chain joins TRBV18 and TRBJ2-1; D tentatively reads TRBD1 or TRBD2 (6 bases each). This CDR3 region has 16 residues. V dropped 4 bases and J dropped 7 bases, with 20 bases sitting between them. Germline V gives CDR1 KGHSH, CDR2 LQKENI. The CDR3 sequence: CASSLTYRDRGNEQFF. In DNA, the CDR3 is TGTGCCAGCTCACTTACCTACAGGGATCGGGGGAATGAGCAGTTCTTC.

This rearrangement joins TRBV7-2 to TRBJ2-1; 12 bases align to TRBD2. After removal of 4 bases from V and 6 bases from J, the junction contained 7 bases not matched to a gene. The CDR3 sequence is 16 residues long. In germline, CDR1 is SGHTA, CDR2 FQGNSA. CDR3 in amino acids: CASSSLAGGPTNEQFF. As DNA, the CDR3 is TGTGCCAGCAGCTCCCTAGCGGGAGGGCCCACCAATGAGCAGTTCTTC. Based on the CDR3 plus reference TRBV7-2 and TRBJ2-1, the full variable domain is GAGVSQSPSNKVTEKGKDVELRCDPISGHTALYWYRQSLGQGLEFLIYFQGNSAPDKSGLPSDRFSAERTGGSVSTLTIQRTQQEDSAVYLCASSSLAGGPTNEQFFGPGTRLTVL.

This clonotype was detected a few times. The chain employs TRBV28 and TRBJ2-3; TRBD2 aligns across 7 bases. The CDR3 runs to 15 residues. Germline CDR1 is MDHEN and CDR2 is SYDVKM. Unmatched junction bases numbered 5, after V lost 3 bases and J lost 2 bases. In DNA form, the CDR3 reads TGTGCCAGCAGTTTTGAGCGGGGCCCCACAGATACGCAGTATTTT. Translated, it gives CASSFERGPTDTQYF.

The gene calls are TRBV9 and TRBJ2-1, with a weak D call TRBD2 (7 bases). The CDR3 runs 18 residues. Trimming removed 0 bases from V and 4 bases from J, with 20 bases in between. The germline CDR1 and CDR2 sequences are SGDLS and YYNGEE. The CDR3 sequence is CASSVALGGGLTYNEQFF. Written as DNA, the CDR3 is TGTGCCAGCAGCGTAGCTTTAGGCGGGGGCCTAACGTACAATGAGCAGTTCTTC.

V gene TRBV5-6 combines with J gene TRBJ2-5; D gene ambiguous. Per germline, CDR1 SGHDT and CDR2 YYEEEE. The CDR3 sequence is 16 residues long. Trimming removed 5 bases at V and 4 bases at J, with 21 bases between. The CDR3 region is CASSFIIDGIRETQYF. As DNA, the CDR3 is TGTGCCAGCAGTTTTATTATAGACGGCATCAGAGAGACCCAGTACTTC.